This T cell receptor beta chain appears in the sequencing data of a study of response to subunit inactivated influenza vaccine. Study outcomes and limitations: It was the authors' suggestion that each seasonal influenza vaccination recruits few new T cells.

The length of the CDR3 is 17 residues. CDR1 and CDR2 (germline): SGHRS, YFSETQ. V was shortened by 4 bases and J by 1 base, with 20 bases between the two germline ends. TCRdb re-derived calls from the RT-PCR reads in MiXCR, one entry per CDR3 protein. The data contain some 500,000 distinct CDR3 sequences, about 15% of them singletons. This clonotype came up a few times. The antigen is undetermined. This sequence joins TRBV5-1 and TRBJ1-1; D is unclear. This sample comprised CD4+ T cells sorted from PBMCs, obtained approximately 25 months after vaccination. This sequence originates from a man in his fifties or sixties who received an inactivated influenza vaccine. CDR3 DNA: TGCGCCAGCAGCCCACGTTATGGTAAGACCCAGAACACTGAAGCTTTCTTT. Translation gives CASSPRYGKTQNTEAFF.